This T cell receptor (beta chain) stems from a study of T cell repertoires in cytomegalovirus infection. Study-level background: Public TCR beta signatures provided an indication of both CMV infection and a matching HLA type.

The CDR3 is 17 residues long. Trimming cost V 7 bases and J 2 bases; bases outside gene matches: 14. In germline, CDR1 is LNHDA, CDR2 SQIVND (reference sequence). This clonotype showed up many times. MiXCR, applied by TCRdb to the reads, yields one record per CDR3 protein. Among nearly 450,000 distinct CDR3 sequences listed, under 40% were seen once. This sequence joins TRBV19 and TRBJ1-1; 9 bases are shared with TRBD1. The clonotype originates from a human donor in good health (CMV status not recorded). Some clones in this sample may be carry-over from other donors' samples. Sequenced: PBMCs. The CDR3 sequence: CASIGTGKVWDNTEAFF. As DNA, the CDR3 is TGTGCCAGTATTGGGACAGGGAAGGTCTGGGATAACACTGAAGCTTTCTTT.